Only a few counts were recorded for the clone carrying this T cell receptor beta chain. Its antigen is not known. This entry is derived from a study of blood T cells in healthy people across ages. Through a sample-barcoded 5' primer and a J-beta primer mix, a second PCR was run for roughly 6 to 12 cycles. Each of the samples gave a minimum of 3 million paired-end reads that contained CDR3. TCRdb re-analysed the 5' RACE reads in MiXCR, keeping a single row per CDR3 protein. The table includes some 640,000 distinct CDR3 sequences, approximately 30% detected once. Study conclusions and caveats: Naive CD4+ cells and diversity were both higher in long-lived donors than in aged donors.

The people who gave samples were healthy Caucasians from Russia, aged about 6 to 100. Isolated per sample were at least 6.5 million PBMCs. V shed 4 bases, J shed 5 bases, and the junction held 13 bases outside the gene matches. Germline loops: CDR1 SGHRS, CDR2 YFSETQ. This CDR3 contains 16 residues. The receptor comes from a woman over 75 in good health. The V call is TRBV5-1, the J call TRBJ1-1, with 8 bases identical to TRBD1. Sequencing was done on a sample of blood. The CDR3 DNA reads as TGCGCCAGCAGCCAGACCACGGACAGGGTTGGGACTGAAGCTTTCTTT. Protein product: CASSQTTDRVGTEAFF.